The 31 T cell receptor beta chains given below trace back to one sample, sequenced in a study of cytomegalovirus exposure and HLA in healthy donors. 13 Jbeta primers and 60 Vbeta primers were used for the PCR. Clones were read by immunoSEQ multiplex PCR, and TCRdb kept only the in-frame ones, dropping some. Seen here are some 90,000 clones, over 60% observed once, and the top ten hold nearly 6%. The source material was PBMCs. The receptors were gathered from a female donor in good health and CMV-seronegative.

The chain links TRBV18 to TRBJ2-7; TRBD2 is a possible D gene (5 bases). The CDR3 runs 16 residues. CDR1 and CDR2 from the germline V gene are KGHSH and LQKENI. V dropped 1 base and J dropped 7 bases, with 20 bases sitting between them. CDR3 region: CASSPLISERAGEQYF. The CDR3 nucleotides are TGTGCCAGCTCACCACTTATTAGCGAGAGGGCGGGTGAGCAGTACTTC.

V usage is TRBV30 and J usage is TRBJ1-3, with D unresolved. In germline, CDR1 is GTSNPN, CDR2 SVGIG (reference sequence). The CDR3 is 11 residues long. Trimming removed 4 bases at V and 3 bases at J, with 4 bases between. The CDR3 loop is CAWTYGNTIYF. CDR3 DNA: TGTGCCTGGACGTATGGAAACACCATATATTTT.

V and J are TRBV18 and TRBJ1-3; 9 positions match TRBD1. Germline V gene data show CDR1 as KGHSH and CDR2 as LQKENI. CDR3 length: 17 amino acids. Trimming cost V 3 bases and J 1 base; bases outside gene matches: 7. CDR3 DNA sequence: TGTGCCAGCTCACCCGAACAGGGGGCTAAATCTGGAAACACCATATATTTT. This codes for CASSPEQGAKSGNTIYF.

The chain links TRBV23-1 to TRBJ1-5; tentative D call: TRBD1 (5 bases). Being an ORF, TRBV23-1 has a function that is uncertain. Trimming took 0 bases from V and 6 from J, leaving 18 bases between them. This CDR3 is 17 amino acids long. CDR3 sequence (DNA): TGCGCCAGCAGTCAATCAATAGGTAGGGGATCTACTCAGCCCCAGCATTTT. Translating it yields CASSQSIGRGSTQPQHF.

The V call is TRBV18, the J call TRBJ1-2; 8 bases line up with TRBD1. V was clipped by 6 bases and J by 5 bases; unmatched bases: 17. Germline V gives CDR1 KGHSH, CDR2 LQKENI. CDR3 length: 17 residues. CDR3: CASSPIAGTGREYGYTF. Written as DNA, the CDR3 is TGTGCCAGCTCCCCCATTGCCGGGACAGGAAGGGAGTATGGCTACACCTTC.

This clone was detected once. The CDR3 bases are TGTGCCAGCAGTTCCAAGGGGTTGGCCTACGAGCAGTACTTC. Protein sequence: CASSSKGLAYEQYF. This chain uses TRBV6-1 with TRBJ2-7; D may be TRBD1 (5 bases). V lost 5 bases to trimming and J lost 2 bases, with 13 bases between them. The CDR3 is 14 amino acids. Per germline, CDR1 MNHNS and CDR2 SASEGT.

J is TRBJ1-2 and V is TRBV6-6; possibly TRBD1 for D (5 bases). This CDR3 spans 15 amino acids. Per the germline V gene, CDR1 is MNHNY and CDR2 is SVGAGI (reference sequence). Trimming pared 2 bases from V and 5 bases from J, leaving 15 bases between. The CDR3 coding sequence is TGTGCCAGCAGTTACCCCGGGGGTGGAGGGTATGGCTACACCTTC. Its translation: CASSYPGGGGYGYTF.

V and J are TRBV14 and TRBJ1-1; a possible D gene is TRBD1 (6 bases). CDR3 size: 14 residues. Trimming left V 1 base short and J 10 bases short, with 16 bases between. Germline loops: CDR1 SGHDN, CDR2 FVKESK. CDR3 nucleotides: TGTGCCAGCAGCCAAGTTGTGGACAGAGGTCCAGCTTTCTTT. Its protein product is CASSQVVDRGPAFF.

The CDR3 here is CASSSHQGAVEQYF. The CDR3 nucleotides read TGTGCCAGCAGTTCCCACCAGGGGGCGGTCGAGCAGTACTTC. The chain joins TRBV28 to TRBJ2-7, with 8 bases identical to TRBD1. The CDR3 consists of 14 residues. V lost 4 bases and J lost 6; bases outside the gene matches: 8. Germline values: CDR1 MDHEN, CDR2 SYDVKM.

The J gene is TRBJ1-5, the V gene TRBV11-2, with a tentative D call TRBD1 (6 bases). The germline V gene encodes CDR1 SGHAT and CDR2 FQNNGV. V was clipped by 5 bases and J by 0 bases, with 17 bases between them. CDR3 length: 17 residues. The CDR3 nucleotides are TGTGCCAGCAGCCCCAGAGGGGGGGTTAATAGCAATCAGCCCCAGCATTTT. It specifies CASSPRGGVNSNQPQHF.

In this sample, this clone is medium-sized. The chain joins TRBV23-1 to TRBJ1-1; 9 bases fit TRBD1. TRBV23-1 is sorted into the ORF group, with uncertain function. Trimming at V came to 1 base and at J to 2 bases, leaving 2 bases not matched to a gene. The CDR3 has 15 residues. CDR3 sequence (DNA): TGCGCCAGCAGTCAATACAGGGGGCGCAACACTGAAGCTTTCTTT. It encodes CASSQYRGRNTEAFF.

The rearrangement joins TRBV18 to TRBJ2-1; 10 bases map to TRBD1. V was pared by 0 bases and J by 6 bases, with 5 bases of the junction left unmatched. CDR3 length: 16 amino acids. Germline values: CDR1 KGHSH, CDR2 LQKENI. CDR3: CASSPPGTGEVNEQFF. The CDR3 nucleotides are TGTGCCAGCTCACCACCAGGGACAGGGGAAGTCAATGAGCAGTTCTTC.

Written as DNA, the CDR3 is TGCGCCAGCAGCCAAGATAAAGTTAGGGCGGGGGTCTCCTACAATGAGCAGTTCTTC. This encodes CASSQDKVRAGVSYNEQFF. The chain links TRBV4-3 to TRBJ2-1; 7 bases fit TRBD2. Germline CDR1 reads LGHNA; CDR2 reads YSLEER. The CDR3 has 19 amino acids. Trimming took 0 bases from V and 0 from J; bases not matched to a gene: 11.

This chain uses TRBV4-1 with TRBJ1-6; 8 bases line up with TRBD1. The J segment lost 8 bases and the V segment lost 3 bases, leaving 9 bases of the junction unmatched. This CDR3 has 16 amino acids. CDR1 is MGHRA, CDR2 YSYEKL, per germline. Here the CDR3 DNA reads TGCGCCAGCAGCCACCTCGGGACAGGAGGAGATTCACCCCTCCACTTT. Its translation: CASSHLGTGGDSPLHF.

CDR3 nucleotide sequence: TGTGCCAGCAGCCCTAGCGGAGCCTCCTACGAGCAGTACTTC. Translated, it gives CASSPSGASYEQYF. V gene TRBV6-5 combines with J gene TRBJ2-5, with 7 bases aligning to TRBD2. Judging by the DNA end, TRBJ2-7 fits better; the J call may be wrong. CDR1 and CDR2 from the germline V gene are MNHEY and SVGAGI. The CDR3 covers 14 residues.

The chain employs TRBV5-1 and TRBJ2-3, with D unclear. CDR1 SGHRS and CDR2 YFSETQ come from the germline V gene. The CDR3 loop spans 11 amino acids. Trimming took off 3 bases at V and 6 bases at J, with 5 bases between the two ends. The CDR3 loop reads CASSSQDTQYF. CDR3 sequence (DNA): TGCGCCAGCAGCTCCCAGGATACGCAGTATTTT.

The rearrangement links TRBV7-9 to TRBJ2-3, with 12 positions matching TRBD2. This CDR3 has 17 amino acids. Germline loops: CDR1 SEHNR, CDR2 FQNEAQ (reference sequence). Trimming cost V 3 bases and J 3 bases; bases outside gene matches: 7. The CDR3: CASSFPTSGRGTDTQYF. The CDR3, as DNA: TGTGCCAGCAGCTTCCCGACTAGCGGGAGAGGAACAGATACGCAGTATTTT.

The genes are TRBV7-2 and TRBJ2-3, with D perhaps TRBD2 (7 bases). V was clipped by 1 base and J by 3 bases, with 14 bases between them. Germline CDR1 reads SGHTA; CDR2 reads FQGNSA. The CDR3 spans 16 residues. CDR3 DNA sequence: TGTGCCAGCAGCTTAGTATTGGGAGGGGGAACAGATACGCAGTATTTT. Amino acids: CASSLVLGGGTDTQYF.

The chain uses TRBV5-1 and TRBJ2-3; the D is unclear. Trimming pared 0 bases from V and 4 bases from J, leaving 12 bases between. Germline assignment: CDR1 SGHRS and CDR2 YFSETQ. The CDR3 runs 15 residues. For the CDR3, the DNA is TGCGCCAGCAGCTTGGTCGGCGGCACCCCAGATACGCAGTATTTT. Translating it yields CASSLVGGTPDTQYF.

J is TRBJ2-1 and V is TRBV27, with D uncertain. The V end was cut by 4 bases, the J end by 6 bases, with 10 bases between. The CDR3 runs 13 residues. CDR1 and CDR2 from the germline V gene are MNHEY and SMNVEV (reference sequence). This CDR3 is CASSSKYSNEQFF. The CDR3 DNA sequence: TGTGCCAGCAGTTCTAAATATTCCAATGAGCAGTTCTTC.

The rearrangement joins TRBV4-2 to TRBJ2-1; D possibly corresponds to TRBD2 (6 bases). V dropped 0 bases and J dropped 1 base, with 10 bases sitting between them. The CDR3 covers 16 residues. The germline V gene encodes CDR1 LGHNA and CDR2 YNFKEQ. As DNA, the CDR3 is TGTGCCAGCAGCCAAGAAGGGACTCCTTCCTACAATGAGCAGTTCTTC. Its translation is CASSQEGTPSYNEQFF.

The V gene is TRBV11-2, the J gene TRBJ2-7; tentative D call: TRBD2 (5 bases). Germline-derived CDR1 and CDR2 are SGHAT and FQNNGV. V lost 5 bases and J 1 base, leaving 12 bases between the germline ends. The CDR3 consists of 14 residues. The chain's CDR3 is CASSPPPGSYEQYF. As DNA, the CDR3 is TGTGCCAGCAGCCCCCCCCCGGGGTCCTACGAGCAGTACTTC.

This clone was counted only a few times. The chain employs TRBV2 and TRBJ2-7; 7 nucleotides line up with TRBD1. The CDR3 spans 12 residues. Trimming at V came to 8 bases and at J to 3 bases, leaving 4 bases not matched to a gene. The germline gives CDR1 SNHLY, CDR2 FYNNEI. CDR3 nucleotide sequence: TGTGCCAGCTTCAGGGACAGCTACGAGCAGTACTTC. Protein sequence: CASFRDSYEQYF.

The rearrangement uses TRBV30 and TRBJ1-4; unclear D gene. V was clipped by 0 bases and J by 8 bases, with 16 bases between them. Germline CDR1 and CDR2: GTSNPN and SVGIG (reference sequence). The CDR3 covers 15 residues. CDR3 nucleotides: TGTGCCTGGAGTGTACGGCGGGCGGGCGGCGAAAAACTGTTTTTT. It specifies CAWSVRRAGGEKLFF.

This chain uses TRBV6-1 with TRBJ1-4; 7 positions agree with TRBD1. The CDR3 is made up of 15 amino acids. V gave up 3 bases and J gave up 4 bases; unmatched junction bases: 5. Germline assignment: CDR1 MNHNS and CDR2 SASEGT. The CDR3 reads CASSDQTGSNEKLFF. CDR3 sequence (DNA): TGTGCCAGCAGTGACCAGACAGGGAGTAATGAAAAACTGTTTTTT.

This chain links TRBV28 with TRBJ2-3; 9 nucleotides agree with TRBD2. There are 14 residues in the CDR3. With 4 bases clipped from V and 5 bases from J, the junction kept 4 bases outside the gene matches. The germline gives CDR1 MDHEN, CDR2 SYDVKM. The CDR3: CASSSRRGGDTQYF. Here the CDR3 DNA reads TGTGCCAGCAGTTCCAGGCGGGGGGGAGATACGCAGTATTTT. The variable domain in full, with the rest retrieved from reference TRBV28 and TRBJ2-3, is DVKVTQSSRYLVKRTGEKVFLECVQDMDHENMFWYRQDPGLGLRLIYFSYDVKMKEKGDIPEGYSVSREKKERFSLILESASTNQTSMYLCASSSRRGGDTQYFGPGTRLTVL.

This CDR3 is CASSPGAGGNNEQFF. Written as DNA, the CDR3 is TGTGCCAGCTCACCGGGAGCGGGAGGCAACAATGAGCAGTTCTTC. This chain links TRBV18 with TRBJ2-1; TRBD2 matches at 9 bases. Germline assignment: CDR1 KGHSH and CDR2 LQKENI. After removal of 3 bases from V and 5 bases from J, the junction contained 5 bases not matched to a gene. This CDR3 comprises 15 residues.

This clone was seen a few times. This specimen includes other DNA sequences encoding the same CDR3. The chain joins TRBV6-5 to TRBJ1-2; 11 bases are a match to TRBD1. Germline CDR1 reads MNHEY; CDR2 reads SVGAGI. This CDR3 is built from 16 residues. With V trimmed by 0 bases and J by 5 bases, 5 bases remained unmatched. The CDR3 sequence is CASSYSRTGGGYGYTF. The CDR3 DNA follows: TGTGCCAGCAGTTACTCTAGGACAGGGGGCGGGTATGGCTACACCTTC.

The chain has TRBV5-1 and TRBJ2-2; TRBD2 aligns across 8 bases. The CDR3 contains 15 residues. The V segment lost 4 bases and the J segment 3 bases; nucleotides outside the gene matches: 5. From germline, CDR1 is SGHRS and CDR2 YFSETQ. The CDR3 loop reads CASSAGTRYTGELFF. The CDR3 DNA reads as TGCGCCAGCAGCGCAGGGACTAGGTACACCGGGGAGCTGTTTTTT.

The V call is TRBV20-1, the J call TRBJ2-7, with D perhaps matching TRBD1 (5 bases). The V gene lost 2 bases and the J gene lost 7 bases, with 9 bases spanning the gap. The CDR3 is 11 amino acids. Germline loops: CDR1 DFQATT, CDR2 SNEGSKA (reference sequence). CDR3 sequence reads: CSARISGEQYF. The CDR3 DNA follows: TGCAGTGCTAGAATCTCAGGGGAGCAGTACTTC.

CDR3 region: CASSGAGLAPEKDTQYF. The CDR3 coding sequence is TGTGCCAGCAGTGGGGCCGGACTAGCCCCAGAGAAAGATACGCAGTATTTT. V is TRBV6-1 and J is TRBJ2-3, with 8 bases that match TRBD2. The CDR3 is 17 residues long. V trimming: 4 bases; J trimming: 5 bases; junction bases outside the gene matches: 14. Looked up from germline, CDR1 is MNHNS and CDR2 is SASEGT.